This passage covers 11 T cell receptor beta chains from one sample sequenced in a study of beta chain features in type 1 diabetes. Sequencing targeted expressed TCRB transcripts, as all isolated RNA had been reverse transcribed. TCRdb's table, derived via immunoSEQ multiplex PCR, lists solely in-frame clones and lacks some. This sample carries fewer than 350,000 clones, 7.5% to 9.5% of them seen once, and the ten largest clones take about 0.93%. The sequencing sample was made of central memory CD4+ T cells from blood. These TCRs come from a young woman in good health.

This clone came up many times. The sample carries other DNA sequences with the same CDR3. This chain connects TRBV10-3 to TRBJ1-1; no reliable D call. V was pared by 0 bases and J by 2 bases, with 13 bases between. The CDR3 totals 16 residues. CDR1 ENHRY and CDR2 SYGVKD come from the germline V gene. The CDR3 protein is CAISESSGRKNTEAFF. CDR3 bases: TGTGCCATCAGTGAGTCGAGCGGCAGAAAAAACACTGAAGCTTTCTTT.

This clone has more than one count but fewer than ten. The rearrangement joins TRBV6-5 to TRBJ1-5, with D possibly matching TRBD1 (6 bases). V was cut by 6 bases and J by 3 bases, with 15 bases left in between. CDR1 and CDR2 from the germline V gene are MNHEY and SVGAGI. The CDR3 consists of 15 residues. The CDR3 is CASRSSGAYNQPQHF. Written as DNA, the CDR3 is TGTGCCAGCAGATCCTCAGGGGCCTACAATCAGCCCCAGCATTTT.

This clone was detected a few times. This chain connects TRBV29-1 to TRBJ1-2, with TRBD1 as a possible D gene (6 bases). In germline, CDR1 is SQVTM, CDR2 ANQGSEA. The CDR3 totals 13 residues. Between the trimmed V and J ends, which lost 4 bases and 5 bases, there was a span of 14 bases. The CDR3 DNA sequence: TGCAGCGTTGGTCTGGGGGCGGGATATGGCTACACCTTC. This translates into CSVGLGAGYGYTF.

The chain links TRBV7-9 to TRBJ2-3, with 10 bases that match TRBD2. V dropped 5 bases and J dropped 4; count of bases not matched to a gene: 9. From germline, CDR1 is SEHNR and CDR2 FQNEAQ (reference sequence). This CDR3 comprises 16 residues. The CDR3 coding sequence is TGTGCCAGCAGCGCTCCCGGGACTAGCGTCGCAGATACGCAGTATTTT. This sequence encodes CASSAPGTSVADTQYF.

A few counts support this clone. This chain links TRBV28 with TRBJ1-1, with TRBD1 matching over 10 bases. CDR1 MDHEN and CDR2 SYDVKM come from the germline V gene. The ends lost 4 bases at V and 3 bases at J; junction bases unmatched: 5. There are 15 residues in the CDR3. The CDR3 reads CASSSRTGGYTEAFF. Here the CDR3 DNA reads TGTGCCAGCAGTTCTAGGACAGGGGGATACACTGAAGCTTTCTTT. Together with reference TRBV28 and TRBJ1-1, the CDR3 gives the full variable domain: DVKVTQSSRYLVKRTGEKVFLECVQDMDHENMFWYRQDPGLGLRLIYFSYDVKMKEKGDIPEGYSVSREKKERFSLILESASTNQTSMYLCASSSRTGGYTEAFFGQGTRLTVV.

The V and J genes are TRBV7-9 and TRBJ1-5; D is unclear. The germline CDR1 and CDR2 sequences are SEHNR and FQNEAQ (reference sequence). The V end was cut by 1 base, the J end by 6 bases, with 4 bases between. The CDR3 totals 12 residues. CDR3 sequence reads: CASSLGAQPQHF. DNA for the CDR3: TGTGCCAGCAGCTTAGGTGCTCAGCCCCAGCATTTT.

The rearrangement links TRBV4-2 to TRBJ2-1; possibly TRBD1 for D (5 bases). Trimming took off 0 bases at V and 10 bases at J, with 10 bases between the two ends. Per the germline V gene, CDR1 is LGHNA and CDR2 is YNFKEQ. The CDR3 sequence is 13 residues long. CDR3 nucleotide sequence: TGTGCCAGCAGCCAAGATGGGTACAGGGAGCAGTTCTTC. Translated, it gives CASSQDGYREQFF.

This chain uses TRBV4-2 with TRBJ1-2; 7 bases match TRBD1. CDR1 is LGHNA and CDR2 is YNFKEQ in the germline V gene. This CDR3 region has 15 residues. Trimming removed 3 bases from V and 5 bases from J; junction bases left unmatched: 9. The chain's CDR3 is CASSHGDRVGYGYTF. CDR3 sequence (DNA): TGTGCCAGCAGCCATGGAGACAGGGTGGGGTATGGCTACACCTTC.

This clone came up a few times. The rearrangement uses TRBV13 and TRBJ2-1, with D possibly being TRBD1 or TRBD2 (5 bases each). Trimming cost V 8 bases and J 6 bases, with 17 bases left between them. Germline V gene sequence: CDR1 PRHDT, CDR2 FYEKMQ (reference sequence). The CDR3 covers 14 residues. The DNA for the CDR3 is TGTGCCAGCCGGTCTAGCTTGGGGACCAATGAGCAGTTCTTC. Translated, it gives CASRSSLGTNEQFF.

A few counts support this clone. Possible read error: a much larger clone is one base away. The sample carries other DNA sequences with the same CDR3. CDR3 nucleotides: TGTGCCAGCAGCTTCTCAGATACGCAGTATTTT. Protein: CASSFSDTQYF. The J gene is TRBJ2-3, the V gene TRBV7-9; D gene ambiguous. The V gene lost 3 bases and the J gene lost 4 bases, with 2 bases spanning the gap. CDR1 and CDR2 from the germline V gene are SEHNR and FQNEAQ (reference sequence). This CDR3 region has 11 residues.

J is TRBJ2-1 and V is TRBV6-1; no firm D call. The V gene's germline CDR1 is MNHNS and CDR2 SASEGT. The CDR3 spans 15 residues. Deletions cut 1 base from V and 0 bases from J, with 7 bases between. The DNA of the CDR3 is TGTGCCAGCAGTGAAGGGGGATTCTCCTACAATGAGCAGTTCTTC. This codes for CASSEGGFSYNEQFF.